This TCR beta chain was sequenced during a study of post-analysis software for immune sequencing data. This clonotype was observed a single time. As yet, its antigen is unknown. Findings and caveats of the study: Compared with controls, patients had more of five or six TRBV segments, including TRBV5-6, TRBV5-1 and TRBV20-1. In multiple sclerosis, normalized Chao1 diversity was significantly below that of controls.

In germline, CDR1 is LGHNA, CDR2 YSLEER. The CDR3 is 15 residues long. Built from TCR beta cDNA, the libraries had unique molecular identifiers in them. TCRdb re-called the PCR reads with MiXCR, one entry per CDR3 protein. Of approximately 730,000 distinct CDR3 sequences detected, around 42% appear once; the ten largest clones hold roughly 4.4%. The material sequenced was blood. The chain combines TRBV4-3 with TRBJ2-5, with TRBD2 as a possible D gene (6 bases). Gene TRBJ2-4 matches the end of the DNA better, so the J call may be wrong. This clonotype was sampled from a girl aged 10-17 years with multiple sclerosis. In DNA, the CDR3 is TGCGCCAGCAGCCAGGGACTTGGTACCAAAAACATTCAGTACTTC. Translating it yields CASSQGLGTKNIQYF.